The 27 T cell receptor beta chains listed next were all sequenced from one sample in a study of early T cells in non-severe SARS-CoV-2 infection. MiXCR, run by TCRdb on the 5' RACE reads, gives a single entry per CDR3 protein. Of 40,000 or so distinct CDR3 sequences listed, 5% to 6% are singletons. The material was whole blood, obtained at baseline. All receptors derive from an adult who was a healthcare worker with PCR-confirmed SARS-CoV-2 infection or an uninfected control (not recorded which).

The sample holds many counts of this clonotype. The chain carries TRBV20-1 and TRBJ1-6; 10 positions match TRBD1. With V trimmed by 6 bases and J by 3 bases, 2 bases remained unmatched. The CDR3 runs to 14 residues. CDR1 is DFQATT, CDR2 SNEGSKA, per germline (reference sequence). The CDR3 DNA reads TGCAGTGCCCGGACAGGGGGCTATAATTCACCCCTCCACTTT. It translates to CSARTGGYNSPLHF.

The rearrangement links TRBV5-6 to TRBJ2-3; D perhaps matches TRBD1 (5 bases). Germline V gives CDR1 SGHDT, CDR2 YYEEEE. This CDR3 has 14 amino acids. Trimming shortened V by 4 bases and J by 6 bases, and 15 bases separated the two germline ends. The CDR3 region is CASSLSLDTDTQYF. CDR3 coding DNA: TGTGCCAGCAGCCTATCATTGGACACTGATACGCAGTATTTT. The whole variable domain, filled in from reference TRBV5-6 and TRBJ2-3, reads DAGVTQSPTHLIKTRGQQVTLRCSPKSGHDTVSWYQQALGQGPQFIFQYYEEEERQRGNFPDRFSGHQFPNYSSELNVNALLLGDSALYLCASSLSLDTDTQYFGPGTRLTVL.

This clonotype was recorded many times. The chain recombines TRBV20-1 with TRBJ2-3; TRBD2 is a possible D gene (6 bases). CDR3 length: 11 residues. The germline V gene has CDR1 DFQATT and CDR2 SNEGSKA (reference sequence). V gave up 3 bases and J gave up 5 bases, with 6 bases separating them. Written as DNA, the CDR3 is TGCAGTGCTAGTAGCGGAGATACGCAGTATTTT. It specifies CSASSGDTQYF.

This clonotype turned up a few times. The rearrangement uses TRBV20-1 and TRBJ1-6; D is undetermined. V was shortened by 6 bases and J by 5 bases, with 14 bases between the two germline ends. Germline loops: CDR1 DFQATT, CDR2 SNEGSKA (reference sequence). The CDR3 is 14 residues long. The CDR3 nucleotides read TGCAGTGCCCGCGGACGGATACATAATTCACCCCTCCACTTT. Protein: CSARGRIHNSPLHF.

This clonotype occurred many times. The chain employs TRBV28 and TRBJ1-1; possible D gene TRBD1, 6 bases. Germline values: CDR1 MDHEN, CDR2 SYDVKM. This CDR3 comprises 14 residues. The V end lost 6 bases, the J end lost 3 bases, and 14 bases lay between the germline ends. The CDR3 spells CASRYRDPDTEAFF. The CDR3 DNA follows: TGTGCCAGCAGGTACAGGGACCCTGACACTGAAGCTTTCTTT.

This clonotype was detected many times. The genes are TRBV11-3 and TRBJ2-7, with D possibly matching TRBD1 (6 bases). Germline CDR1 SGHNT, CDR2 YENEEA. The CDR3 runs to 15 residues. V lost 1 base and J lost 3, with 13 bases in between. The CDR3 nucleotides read TGTGCCAGCAGCTTAGGGGGTCCACAGGGCTACGAGCAGTACGTC. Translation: CASSLGGPQGYEQYV.

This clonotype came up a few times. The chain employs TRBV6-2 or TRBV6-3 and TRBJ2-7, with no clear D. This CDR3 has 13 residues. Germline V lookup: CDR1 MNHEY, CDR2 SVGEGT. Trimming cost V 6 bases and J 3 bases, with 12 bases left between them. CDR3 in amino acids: CASSSEPYYEQYV. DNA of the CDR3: TGTGCCAGCAGCTCGGAGCCCTACTACGAGCAGTACGTC.

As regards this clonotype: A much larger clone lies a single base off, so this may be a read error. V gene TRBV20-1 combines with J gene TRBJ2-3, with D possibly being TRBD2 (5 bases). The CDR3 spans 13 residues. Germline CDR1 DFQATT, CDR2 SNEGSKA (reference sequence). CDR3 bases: TGCAGAGCTAGAGCGGCTAGCACAGATACGCAGTATTTT. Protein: CRARAASTDTQYF.

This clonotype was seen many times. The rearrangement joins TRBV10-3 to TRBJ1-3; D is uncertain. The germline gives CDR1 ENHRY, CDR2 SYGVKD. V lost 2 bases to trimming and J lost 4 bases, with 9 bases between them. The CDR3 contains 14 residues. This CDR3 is CAISEPLRGNTIYF. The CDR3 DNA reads TGTGCCATCAGTGAGCCGCTCAGGGGAAACACCATATATTTT.

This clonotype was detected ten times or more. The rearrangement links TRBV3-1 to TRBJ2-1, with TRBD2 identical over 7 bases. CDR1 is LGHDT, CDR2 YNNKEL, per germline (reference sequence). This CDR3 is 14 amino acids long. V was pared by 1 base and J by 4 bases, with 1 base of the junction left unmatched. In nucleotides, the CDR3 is TGTGCCAGCAGCCAAGGTAGCGGGTACAATGAGCAGTTCTTC. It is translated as CASSQGSGYNEQFF.

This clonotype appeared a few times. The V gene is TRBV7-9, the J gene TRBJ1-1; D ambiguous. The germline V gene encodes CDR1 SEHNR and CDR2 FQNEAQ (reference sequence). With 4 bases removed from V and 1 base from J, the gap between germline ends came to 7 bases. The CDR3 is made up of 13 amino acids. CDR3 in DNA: TGTGCCAGCAGCTCTGTGCCGAACACTGAAGCTTTCTTT. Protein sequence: CASSSVPNTEAFF.

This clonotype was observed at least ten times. The CDR3 protein is CASSAQPLASVPIYNEQFF. The CDR3, as DNA: TGTGCCAGCAGTGCCCAACCTCTAGCGTCCGTTCCGATTTACAATGAGCAGTTCTTC. The chain employs TRBV6-4 and TRBJ2-1, with D possibly matching TRBD2 (6 bases). This CDR3 is 19 amino acids long. The germline V and J ends were trimmed by 4 bases and 4 bases, with 26 bases remaining between them. Germline V gene sequence: CDR1 MRHNA, CDR2 SNTAGT.

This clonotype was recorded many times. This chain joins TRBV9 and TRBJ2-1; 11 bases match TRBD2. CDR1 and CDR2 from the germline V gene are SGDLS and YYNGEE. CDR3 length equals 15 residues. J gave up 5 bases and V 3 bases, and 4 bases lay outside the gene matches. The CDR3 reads CASSAASGRHNEQFF. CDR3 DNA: TGTGCCAGCAGCGCGGCTAGCGGGAGGCACAATGAGCAGTTCTTC.

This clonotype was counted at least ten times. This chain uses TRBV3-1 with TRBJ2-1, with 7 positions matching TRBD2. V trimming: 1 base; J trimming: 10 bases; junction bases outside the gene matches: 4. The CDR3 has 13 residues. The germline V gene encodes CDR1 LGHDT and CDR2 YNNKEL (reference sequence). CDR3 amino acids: CASSQVGEGEQFF. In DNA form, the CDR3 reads TGTGCCAGCAGCCAAGTTGGGGAGGGAGAGCAGTTCTTC.

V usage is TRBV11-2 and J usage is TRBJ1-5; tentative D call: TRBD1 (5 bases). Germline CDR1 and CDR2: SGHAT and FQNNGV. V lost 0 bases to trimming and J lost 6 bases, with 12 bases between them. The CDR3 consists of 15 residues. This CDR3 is CASSLDGAGSQPQHF. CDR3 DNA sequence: TGTGCCAGCAGCTTAGATGGGGCAGGGTCTCAGCCCCAGCATTTT.

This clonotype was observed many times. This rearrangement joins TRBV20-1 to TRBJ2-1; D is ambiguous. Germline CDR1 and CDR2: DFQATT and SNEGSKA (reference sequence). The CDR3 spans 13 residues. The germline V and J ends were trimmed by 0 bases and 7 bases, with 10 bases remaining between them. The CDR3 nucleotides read TGCAGTGCTAGAGATGTAAACCCGAATGAGCAGTTCTTC. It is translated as CSARDVNPNEQFF.

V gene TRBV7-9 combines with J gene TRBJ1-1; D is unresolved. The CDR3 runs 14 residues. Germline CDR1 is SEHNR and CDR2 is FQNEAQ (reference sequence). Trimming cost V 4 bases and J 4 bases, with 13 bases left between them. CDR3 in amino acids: CASSSTSEGTEAFF. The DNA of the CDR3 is TGTGCCAGCAGCTCGACAAGTGAAGGCACTGAAGCTTTCTTT.

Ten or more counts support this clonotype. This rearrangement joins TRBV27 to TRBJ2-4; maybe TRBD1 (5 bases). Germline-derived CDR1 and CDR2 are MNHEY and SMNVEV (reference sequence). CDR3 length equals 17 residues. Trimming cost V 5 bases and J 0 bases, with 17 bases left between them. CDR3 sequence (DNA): TGTGCCAGCAGTCTAGGGGCGAGTACCATAGCCAAAAACATTCAGTACTTC. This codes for CASSLGASTIAKNIQYF.

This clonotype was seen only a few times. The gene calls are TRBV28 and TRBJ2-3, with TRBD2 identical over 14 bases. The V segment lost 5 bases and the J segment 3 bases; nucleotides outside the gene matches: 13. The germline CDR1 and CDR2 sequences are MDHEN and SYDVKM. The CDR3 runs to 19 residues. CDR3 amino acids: CASSTGTSGSDWVTDTQYF. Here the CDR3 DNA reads TGTGCCAGCAGTACGGGGACTAGCGGGAGTGATTGGGTTACAGATACGCAGTATTTT.

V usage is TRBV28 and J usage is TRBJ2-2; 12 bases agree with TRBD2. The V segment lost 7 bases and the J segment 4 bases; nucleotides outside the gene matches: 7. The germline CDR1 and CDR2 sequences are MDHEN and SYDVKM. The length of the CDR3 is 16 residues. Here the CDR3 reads CASTTALAGGTGELFF. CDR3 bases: TGTGCCAGCACCACGGCACTAGCGGGAGGCACCGGGGAGCTGTTTTTT.

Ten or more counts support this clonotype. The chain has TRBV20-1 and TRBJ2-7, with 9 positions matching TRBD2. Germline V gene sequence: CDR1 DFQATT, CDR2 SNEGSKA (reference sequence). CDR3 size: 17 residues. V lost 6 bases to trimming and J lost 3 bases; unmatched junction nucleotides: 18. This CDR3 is CSAPSRQVAGGYYEQYF. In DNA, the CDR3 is TGCAGTGCCCCATCGCGCCAAGTGGCGGGAGGGTACTACGAGCAGTACTTC.

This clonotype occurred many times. The CDR3 nucleotides read TGTGCCAGCAGCTTGGCCCAGACAGTAGATTATGGCTACACCTTC. It yields the protein CASSLAQTVDYGYTF. The J gene is TRBJ1-2, the V gene TRBV5-6; TRBD1 is a possible D gene (5 bases). The germline CDR1 and CDR2 sequences are SGHDT and YYEEEE. This CDR3 spans 15 amino acids. Deletions cut 0 bases from V and 5 bases from J, with 14 bases between. Drawing the rest from reference TRBV5-6 and TRBJ1-2, the complete variable domain is DAGVTQSPTHLIKTRGQQVTLRCSPKSGHDTVSWYQQALGQGPQFIFQYYEEEERQRGNFPDRFSGHQFPNYSSELNVNALLLGDSALYLCASSLAQTVDYGYTFGSGTRLTVV.

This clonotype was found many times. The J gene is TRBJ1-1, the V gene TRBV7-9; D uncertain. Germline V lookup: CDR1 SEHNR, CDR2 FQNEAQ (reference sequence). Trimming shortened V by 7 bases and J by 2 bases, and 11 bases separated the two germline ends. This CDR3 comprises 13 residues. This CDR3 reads CASTPNLNTEAFF. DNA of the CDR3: TGTGCCAGCACCCCAAACCTAAACACTGAAGCTTTCTTT.

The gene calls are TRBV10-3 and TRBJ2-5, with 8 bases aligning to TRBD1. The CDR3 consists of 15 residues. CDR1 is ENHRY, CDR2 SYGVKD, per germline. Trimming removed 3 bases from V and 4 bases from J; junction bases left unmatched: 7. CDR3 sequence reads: CAISEPDRGRETQYF. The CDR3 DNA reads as TGTGCCATCAGTGAACCCGACAGGGGCCGAGAGACCCAGTACTTC.

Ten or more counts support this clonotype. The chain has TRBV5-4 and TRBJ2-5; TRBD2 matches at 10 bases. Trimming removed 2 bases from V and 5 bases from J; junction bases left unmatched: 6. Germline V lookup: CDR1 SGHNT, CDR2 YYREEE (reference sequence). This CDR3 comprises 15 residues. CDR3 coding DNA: TGTGCCAGCAGCTTCCCGACTAGCGGGCTGGAGACCCAGTACTTC. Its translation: CASSFPTSGLETQYF.

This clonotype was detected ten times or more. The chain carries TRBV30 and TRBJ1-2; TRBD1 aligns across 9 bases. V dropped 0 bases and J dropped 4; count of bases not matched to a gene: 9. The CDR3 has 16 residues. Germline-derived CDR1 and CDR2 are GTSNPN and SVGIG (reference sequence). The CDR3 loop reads CAWSVRRDRVGYGYTF. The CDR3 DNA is TGTGCCTGGAGTGTACGTAGGGACAGGGTTGGCTATGGCTACACCTTC.

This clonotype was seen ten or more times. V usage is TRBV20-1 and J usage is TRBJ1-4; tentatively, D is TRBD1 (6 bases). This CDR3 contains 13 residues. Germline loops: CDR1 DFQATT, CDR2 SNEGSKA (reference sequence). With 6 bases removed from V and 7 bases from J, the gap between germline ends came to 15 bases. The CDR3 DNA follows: TGCAGTGCCCCCCGGGACATAGGTGAAAAACTGTTTTTT. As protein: CSAPRDIGEKLFF.